One sample yielded the 11 T cell receptor beta chains listed below, sequenced in a study of T cell clones after liver transplantation. Clones were read by immunoSEQ multiplex PCR, and TCRdb kept only the in-frame ones, dropping some. The sample includes roughly 67,000 clones, almost 95% seen only once; the top ten take approximately 0.96%. Here the sequenced sample was CD4+ T cells from blood, taken about 27 months after liver transplant. Source of these receptors: a human patient who received a liver transplant. A share of the T cells may be of graft donor origin.

J is TRBJ2-6 and V is TRBV9; D unresolved. The V end was cut by 0 bases, the J end by 2 bases, with 0 bases between. Germline lookup yields CDR1 SGDLS and CDR2 YYNGEE. The CDR3 is 13 amino acids. CDR3 protein: CASSVAGANVLTF. The DNA of the CDR3 is TGTGCCAGCAGCGTAGCTGGGGCCAACGTCCTGACTTTC.

This sequence joins TRBV2 and TRBJ1-4, with 9 bases identical to TRBD1. Per germline, CDR1 SNHLY and CDR2 FYNNEI. The CDR3 loop spans 18 amino acids. V dropped 6 bases and J dropped 3; count of bases not matched to a gene: 14. The CDR3 spells CASRGSGGQGIPNEKLFF. Written as DNA, the CDR3 is TGTGCCAGCAGGGGGAGTGGGGGACAGGGCATCCCTAATGAAAAACTGTTTTTT. The whole variable domain, filled in from reference TRBV2 and TRBJ1-4, reads EPEVTQTPSHQVTQMGQEVILRCVPISNHLYFYWYRQILGQKVEFLVSFYNNEISEKSEIFDDQFSVERPDGSNFTLKIRSTKLEDSAMYFCASRGSGGQGIPNEKLFFGSGTQLSVL.

V gene TRBV11-2 combines with J gene TRBJ2-1; D uncertain. The CDR3 length is 14 residues. Trimming cost V 7 bases and J 3 bases, with 13 bases left between them. The germline V gene has CDR1 SGHAT and CDR2 FQNNGV. The CDR3 loop reads CASTPVGLYNEQFF. CDR3 DNA: TGTGCCAGCACCCCCGTCGGGCTCTACAATGAGCAGTTCTTC.

The chain combines TRBV12-5 with TRBJ2-7; D call uncertain. The germline V and J ends were trimmed by 5 bases and 2 bases, with 10 bases remaining between them. The CDR3 loop spans 13 amino acids. Germline values: CDR1 LGHNT, CDR2 FRNRAP. Here the CDR3 DNA reads TGTGCTAGTGGTCCCCAGCTCCCCTACGAGCAGTACTTC. Translated: CASGPQLPYEQYF.

J is TRBJ2-7 and V is TRBV9; 9 bases are a match to TRBD2. CDR1 SGDLS and CDR2 YYNGEE come from the germline V gene. Trimming removed 4 bases from V and 6 bases from J; junction bases left unmatched: 11. This CDR3 contains 15 residues. CDR3 in DNA: TGTGCCAGCAGCCCCAGCGGGAGGCTTAGGAGCGAGCAGTACTTC. Translated, it gives CASSPSGRLRSEQYF.

The J gene is TRBJ1-5, the V gene TRBV19, with 10 bases matching TRBD1. Germline loops: CDR1 LNHDA, CDR2 SQIVND (reference sequence). The CDR3 extends over 15 amino acids. V lost 4 bases, J lost 7 bases, and 7 bases stayed unmatched. CDR3 region: CASSTRGTGDQPQHF. The CDR3 nucleotides read TGTGCCAGTAGTACGAGAGGGACAGGGGACCAGCCCCAGCATTTT.

The chain uses TRBV7-8 and TRBJ2-2, with 9 bases fitting TRBD2. Germline V gives CDR1 SGHVS, CDR2 FQNEAQ. The CDR3 has 16 residues. V dropped 1 base and J dropped 7; count of bases not matched to a gene: 7. The CDR3 loop reads CASSLESQREVGELFF. The CDR3 DNA sequence: TGTGCCAGCAGCTTAGAATCTCAGCGGGAGGTCGGGGAGCTGTTTTTT. Full variable domain (missing parts from reference TRBV7-8 and TRBJ2-2): GAGVSQSPRYKVAKRGQDVALRCDPISGHVSLFWYQQALGQGPEFLTYFQNEAQLDKSGLPSDRFFAERPEGSVSTLKIQRTQQEDSAVYLCASSLESQREVGELFFGEGSRLTVL.

The CDR3 nucleotides are TGTGCCAGCAGCTTTGACAGCTCAACCTATGGCTACACCTTC. Encoded protein: CASSFDSSTYGYTF. V is TRBV7-3 and J is TRBJ1-2; tentatively, D is TRBD1 (5 bases). V was cut by 3 bases and J by 4 bases, with 12 bases left in between. This CDR3 comprises 14 residues. Germline V gives CDR1 SGHTA, CDR2 FQGTGA.

V usage is TRBV2 and J usage is TRBJ1-5; 12 bases fit TRBD1. This CDR3 has 15 amino acids. J was trimmed by 6 bases and V by 4 bases; bases with no gene match: 4. Germline V gene sequence: CDR1 SNHLY, CDR2 FYNNEI. This CDR3 reads CASSAGTGGSQPQHF. CDR3 sequence (DNA): TGTGCCAGCAGTGCCGGGACAGGGGGCAGTCAGCCCCAGCATTTT.

The V gene is TRBV18, the J gene TRBJ2-7; 9 positions agree with TRBD1. Trimming removed 2 bases from V and 6 bases from J; junction bases left unmatched: 8. CDR1 is KGHSH and CDR2 is LQKENI in the germline V gene. The CDR3 has 15 amino acids. For the CDR3, the DNA is TGTGCCAGCTCACCATCCGGGACAGGGAGAGGCGAGCAGTACTTC. This encodes CASSPSGTGRGEQYF.

The chain couples TRBV15 to TRBJ2-7; tentatively, D is TRBD1 (5 bases). CDR1 and CDR2 (germline): LNHNV, YYDKDF (reference sequence). Trimming took 6 bases from V and 1 from J, leaving 16 bases between them. CDR3 length: 15 residues. CDR3: CATRSDMSASYEQYF. The CDR3 DNA follows: TGTGCCACCAGGTCGGACATGAGCGCGTCCTACGAGCAGTACTTC.